One sample yielded the 13 T cell receptor beta chains listed below, sequenced in a study of technical replicates of blood from a handful of donors listed by TCRdb under 2017. Preparation of the library involved the immunoSEQ multiplex PCR assay. TCRdb stores this immuneACCESS table with in-frame sequences only. Part of the clones is absent; in the studies checked, under half of the shortfall reflects unresolved V genes, and no reason is known for the rest. This sample holds fewer than 85,000 clones; 90% to 98% were observed only once. The top ten constitute about 0.3% of the sample. The sequencing sample was made of T cells isolated from PBMCs. These receptors all come from a human donor in good health.

The chain uses TRBV10-2 and TRBJ2-7; possible D gene TRBD2, 6 bases. Germline CDR1 is WSHSY and CDR2 is SAAADI. The V end was cut by 4 bases, the J end by 2 bases, with 15 bases between. The CDR3 is 15 amino acids. CDR3 bases: TGCGCCAGCAGTGTTGGGCCGACTAGTACCTACGAGCAGTACTTC. It specifies CASSVGPTSTYEQYF.

The rearrangement joins TRBV6-5 to TRBJ1-1, with D perhaps matching TRBD1 (6 bases). V was shortened by 1 base and J by 4 bases, with 13 bases between the two germline ends. The germline CDR1 and CDR2 sequences are MNHEY and SVGAGI. This CDR3 spans 15 amino acids. This chain's CDR3 is CASSYYEGVSTEAFF. CDR3 coding DNA: TGTGCCAGCAGTTACTACGAGGGGGTGAGCACTGAAGCTTTCTTT.

This rearrangement joins TRBV7-8 to TRBJ1-2; TRBD1 matches 9 bases. Germline assignment: CDR1 SGHVS and CDR2 FQNEAQ. The CDR3 extends over 14 amino acids. Trimming cost V 5 bases and J 5 bases; bases outside gene matches: 6. The CDR3 region has the DNA TGTGCCAGCAGCCACCGCGACAGGGGGTATGGCTACACCTTC. Translated: CASSHRDRGYGYTF.

The CDR3 spells CATSRGTRIDLGNQPQHF. The CDR3 nucleotides read TGTGCCACCAGCCGCGGGACGCGGATAGATCTTGGCAATCAGCCCCAGCATTTT. The V gene is TRBV15, the J gene TRBJ1-5; possibly TRBD1 for D (5 bases). Germline assignment: CDR1 LNHNV and CDR2 YYDKDF (reference sequence). The CDR3 loop spans 18 amino acids. Between the trimmed V and J ends, which lost 5 bases and 2 bases, there was a span of 22 bases.

The chain recombines TRBV9 with TRBJ2-5; D ambiguous. Per the germline V gene, CDR1 is SGDLS and CDR2 is YYNGEE. V lost 0 bases to trimming and J lost 2 bases, with 5 bases between them. The CDR3 sequence is 13 residues long. The chain's CDR3 is CASSVAYQETQYF. For the CDR3, the DNA is TGTGCCAGCAGCGTAGCGTATCAAGAGACCCAGTACTTC. The full variable domain, rest sourced from reference TRBV9 and TRBJ2-5, is DSGVTQTPKHLITATGQRVTLRCSPRSGDLSVYWYQQSLDQGLQFLIQYYNGEERAKGNILERFSAQQFPDLHSELNLSSLELGDSALYFCASSVAYQETQYFGPGTRLLVL.

This chain joins TRBV7-9 and TRBJ1-1; the match to TRBD1 covers 8 bases. J lost 10 bases, V lost 6 bases, and 7 bases had no gene match. CDR1 is SEHNR, CDR2 FQNEAQ, per germline (reference sequence). The CDR3 sequence is 12 residues long. The CDR3 loop is CASRAGGPGAFF. CDR3 coding DNA: TGTGCCAGCAGGGCAGGGGGCCCTGGAGCTTTCTTT.

The rearrangement joins TRBV2 to TRBJ1-1, with D unresolved. From germline, CDR1 is SNHLY and CDR2 FYNNEI. CDR3 length: 13 amino acids. The V gene lost 3 bases and the J gene lost 5 bases, with 10 bases spanning the gap. DNA of the CDR3: TGTGCCAGCAGTGATTACGGGAGGACTGAAGCTTTCTTT. Its translation: CASSDYGRTEAFF.

The chain links TRBV2 to TRBJ1-4; 9 nucleotides match TRBD1. Losses at the gene ends were 4 bases for V and 6 bases for J; bases not matched to a gene: 6. The CDR3 is 15 residues long. The V gene's germline CDR1 is SNHLY and CDR2 FYNNEI. CDR3 residues: CASSVAGQGHEKLFF. CDR3 coding DNA: TGTGCCAGCAGTGTGGCGGGACAGGGCCATGAAAAACTGTTTTTT.

The V call is TRBV2, the J call TRBJ1-2, with D unresolved. Germline CDR1 SNHLY, CDR2 FYNNEI. This CDR3 is built from 11 residues. V lost 7 bases and J lost 7, with 10 bases in between. CDR3 in amino acids: CASTLGVGYTF. The CDR3 nucleotides read TGTGCCAGCACCCTGGGCGTTGGCTACACCTTC.

The chain employs TRBV2 and TRBJ2-1, with TRBD1 as a possible D gene (5 bases). Germline CDR1 reads SNHLY; CDR2 reads FYNNEI. The CDR3 has 14 amino acids. The ends were cut back, 6 bases at V and 0 bases at J, with 9 bases in the middle. The CDR3 loop is CASSRQNSYNEQFF. The CDR3 DNA reads as TGTGCCAGCAGCCGACAGAACTCCTACAATGAGCAGTTCTTC. Full variable domain (remainder filled in from reference TRBV2 and TRBJ2-1): EPEVTQTPSHQVTQMGQEVILRCVPISNHLYFYWYRQILGQKVEFLVSFYNNEISEKSEIFDDQFSVERPDGSNFTLKIRSTKLEDSAMYFCASSRQNSYNEQFFGPGTRLTVL.

The rearrangement links TRBV29-1 to TRBJ2-1; 9 nucleotides match TRBD2. The CDR3 extends over 13 amino acids. Germline CDR1 is SQVTM and CDR2 is ANQGSEA. With 8 bases clipped from V and 8 bases from J, the junction kept 10 bases outside the gene matches. This CDR3 reads CSSTISGSYEQFF. Written as DNA, the CDR3 is TGCAGCTCCACTATTAGCGGGAGCTATGAGCAGTTCTTC.

The chain combines TRBV27 with TRBJ2-3; 8 bases are shared with TRBD2. The J segment lost 4 bases and the V segment lost 3 bases, leaving 6 bases of the junction unmatched. Germline V gene sequence: CDR1 MNHEY, CDR2 SMNVEV (reference sequence). The CDR3 spans 15 residues. CDR3 loop: CASSFIGREADTQYF. CDR3 nucleotide sequence: TGTGCCAGCAGTTTTATCGGGAGGGAGGCAGATACGCAGTATTTT.

This rearrangement joins TRBV19 to TRBJ1-2; maybe TRBD1 (5 bases). Looked up from germline, CDR1 is LNHDA and CDR2 is SQIVND (reference sequence). This CDR3 contains 15 residues. Trimming shortened V by 7 bases and J by 7 bases, and 22 bases separated the two germline ends. CDR3 DNA sequence: TGTGCCAGTAATGGGGCCGCCGAGTTCCGTGGTGGCTACACCTTC. Protein sequence: CASNGAAEFRGGYTF.